The present T cell receptor beta chain was sequenced within a study of cytomegalovirus exposure and HLA in healthy donors. This clone was counted once. The antigen is not known. Study-wide results and limits: In vitro assays verified that three CMV-associated chains recognized CMV antigens specifically. Later, TCR association rates were found to vary by HLA locus, highest for DRB1 and lowest for HLA-C.

The germline gives CDR1 LNHDA, CDR2 SQIVND (reference sequence). The length of the CDR3 is 14 residues. With 6 bases removed from V and 1 base from J, the gap between germline ends came to 9 bases. The study ran its PCR with 60 Vbeta and 13 Jbeta primers. Generated by immunoSEQ multiplex PCR, the TCRdb table keeps only in-frame clones and is missing some. Among about 120,000 clones, about 86% were seen once, and the ten largest hold about 2.4%. The sample comprised PBMCs. The TCR sequence derives from a woman between 35 and 50 years old in good health and CMV-seronegative. The chain carries TRBV19 and TRBJ2-2, with D possibly matching TRBD2 (6 bases). Here the CDR3 reads CASRWRGNTGELFF. In nucleotides, the CDR3 is TGTGCCAGTAGATGGCGGGGGAACACCGGGGAGCTGTTTTTT.